This is a list of T cell receptor beta chains from one sample in a study of blood T cell repertoires in COVID-19. Using immunoSEQ multiplex PCR, the repertoire was profiled, and TCRdb retains in-frame clones only, with some absent. The table shows roughly 130,000 clones, with roughly nine tenths occurring only once. The sequenced sample was peripheral blood. The receptor set was obtained from a man between 60 and 75 years old with COVID-19, enrolled during active disease. Each CDR3 is given with its conserved first and last residue. D genes are given only for firm matches. Size is omitted from some rows. Given values are once, few, many or a class for expanded clones.

.,TRBV5-5,TRBJ2-6,.,TGTGCCAGCAGCCTTTCCAGCTCTGGGGCCAACGTCCTGACTTTC,CASSLSSSGANVLTF
.,TRBV5-1,TRBJ2-5,.,TGCGCCAGCAGCTTGACGGCGGCTCGAGAGACCCAGTACTTC,CASSLTAARETQYF
.,TRBV7-6,TRBJ1-1,.,TGTGCCAGCAGCTTATTCGGGGGAGGGAACACTGAAGCTTTCTTT,CASSLFGGGNTEAFF
.,TRBV24-1,TRBJ2-5,.,TGTGCCACCAGTGATCCCGAAGAGACCCAGTACTTC,CATSDPEETQYF
.,TRBV27,TRBJ2-2,.,TGTGCCAGCAGTTTATCGTTGAGGTGGCCCACCGGGGAGCTGTTTTTT,CASSLSLRWPTGELFF
.,TRBV5-1,TRBJ2-2,.,TGCGCCAGCAGCCTCCGGGACTTCTACACCGGGGAGCTGTTTTTT,CASSLRDFYTGELFF
TRBD2,TRBV7-3,TRBJ2-1,.,TGTGCCAGCAGCTCGGGACTAGCGGGAGGGCTTAGTGTGCAGTTCTTC,CASSSGLAGGLSVQFF
.,TRBV11-2,TRBJ2-3,.,TGTGCCAGCAGCTTAGAAAGTCAGGGCCCAGATACGCAGTATTTT,CASSLESQGPDTQYF
.,TRBV7-9,TRBJ2-2,.,TGTGCCAGCAGCCCGGTAGATGGGGCCACCGGGGAGCTGTTTTTT,CASSPVDGATGELFF
TRBD1,TRBV7-8,TRBJ1-4,.,TGTGCCAGCAGCTCCCTACAGGGGTCTAATGAAAAACTGTTTTTT,CASSSLQGSNEKLFF
.,TRBV27,TRBJ2-5,.,TGTGCCAGCAGTTCCGGTATTGCCGAGACCCAGTACTTC,CASSSGIAETQYF
TRBD1,TRBV28,TRBJ1-1,.,TGTGCCAGCAGTGACAGGGGTCCTGAAGCTTTCTTT,CASSDRGPEAFF
.,TRBV11-2,TRBJ2-2,once,TGTGCCAGCAGCTTAGAGTTCGCAGGGGCTAACACCGGGGAGCTGTTTTTT,CASSLEFAGANTGELFF
TRBD2,TRBV5-1,TRBJ2-1,.,TGCGCCAGCAGCTCCAGAGCAGCGGGAGTCTACAATGAGCAGTTCTTC,CASSSRAAGVYNEQFF
.,TRBV30,TRBJ2-2,.,TGTGCCTGGAGTCTTACGGCGGGCACCGGGGAGCTGTTTTTT,CAWSLTAGTGELFF
.,TRBV12-3/TRBV12-4,TRBJ1-2,.,TGTGCCAGCAGTTTAGGTAGTGGCTACACCTTC,CASSLGSGYTF
.,TRBV24-1,TRBJ1-5,.,TGTGCCACCAGTGCGGGGGGGAGCAATCAGCCCCAGCATTTT,CATSAGGSNQPQHF
TRBD2,TRBV25-1,TRBJ2-7,.,TGTGCCAGCAGATCTAGCGGAGTGACCTACGAGCAGTACTTC,CASRSSGVTYEQYF
TRBD2,TRBV30,TRBJ2-5,.,TGTGCCTGGAGCCCAATGACTAGCGGAGAGACCCAGTACTTC,CAWSPMTSGETQYF
TRBD2,TRBV5-1,TRBJ2-5,.,TGCGCCAGCAGCCCAAACTCGGGAGGGCCATCAGAGACCCAGTACTTC,CASSPNSGGPSETQYF
.,TRBV7-8,TRBJ1-5,.,TGTGCCAGCAGCCCCGAGGCAGACTTTAGCAATCAGCCCCAGCATTTT,CASSPEADFSNQPQHF
.,TRBV28,TRBJ2-7,.,TGTGCCAGCGGCCCGCAGGGGGGCCCCTACGAGCAGTACTTC,CASGPQGGPYEQYF
.,TRBV4-1,TRBJ2-6,.,TGCGCCAGCAGCCAAGAGACTATATCTGGGGCCAACGTCCTGACTTTC,CASSQETISGANVLTF
.,TRBV28,TRBJ2-5,.,TGTGCCAGCAGTTTAGACGCGGAGGGCGAGACCCAGTACTTC,CASSLDAEGETQYF
.,TRBV19,TRBJ1-2,.,TGTGCCAGTAGTACGCCCCTAGTCAGTGGTAACTATGGCTACACCTTC,CASSTPLVSGNYGYTF
.,TRBV4-3,TRBJ1-5,.,TGCGCCAGCAGCCAAGAAAGTTTCTATAGCAATCAGCCCCAGCATTTT,CASSQESFYSNQPQHF
.,TRBV30,TRBJ1-2,.,TGTGCCTGGAGTGTACTACGGGACACCTACAATAATAACTATGGCTACACCTTC,CAWSVLRDTYNNNYGYTF
TRBD1,TRBV5-5,TRBJ1-6,.,TGTGCCAGCAGCTTATCCAGGGGGCGTAATTCACCCCTCCACTTT,CASSLSRGRNSPLHF
.,TRBV10-2,TRBJ1-4,.,TGCGCCACACAGAGGAGGGGTGACGGAAAACTGTTTTTT,CATQRRGDGKLFF
.,TRBV5-1,TRBJ2-1,.,TGCGCCAGCAGCTTGGCTTCCCCCGGGAAGGAGCAGTTCTTC,CASSLASPGKEQFF
TRBD1,TRBV6-5,TRBJ2-7,.,TGTGCCAGCAGCCTCCTCGGGACAGCCTACGAGCAGTACTTC,CASSLLGTAYEQYF
.,TRBV5-4,TRBJ2-5,.,TGTGCCAGCAGCTTGGCTCAAGAGACCCAGTACTTC,CASSLAQETQYF
.,TRBV9,TRBJ2-1,once,TGTGCCAGCAGCGTAGCTCAGGACACATACAATGAGCAGTTCTTC,CASSVAQDTYNEQFF
TRBD2,TRBV25-1,TRBJ2-1,.,TGTGCCAGCAGTCGACTAGCGGGGGTGCAGTTCTTC,CASSRLAGVQFF
.,TRBV5-1,TRBJ2-2,.,TGCGCCAGCAGCCCGCGGGGAGACACCGGGGAGCTGTTTTTT,CASSPRGDTGELFF
.,TRBV7-9,TRBJ2-7,.,TGTGCCAGCAGCCCGTTATACGAGCAGTACTTC,CASSPLYEQYF
TRBD2,TRBV19,TRBJ2-7,medium-sized,TGTGCCAGTAGTGCGGGGGTGCAGCAGTACTTC,CASSAGVQQYF
.,TRBV5-6,TRBJ2-1,.,TGTGCCAGCAGCTTGGGACAGAGCTACAATGAGCAGTTCTTC,CASSLGQSYNEQFF
.,TRBV4-1,TRBJ2-1,.,TGCGCCAGCAGCCAAGTGGGCGGGAAATCCTACAATGAGCAGTTCTTC,CASSQVGGKSYNEQFF
TRBD1,TRBV29-1,TRBJ1-2,.,TGCAGCGTCCGGGACAGGGACGGCTACACCTTC,CSVRDRDGYTF
.,TRBV7-8,TRBJ1-1,.,TGTGCCAGCAGCTTAGCGGGGCTGGACACTGAAGCTTTCTTT,CASSLAGLDTEAFF
.,TRBV30,TRBJ1-2,.,TGTGCCTGGCAGGGGCTGCTAGCTAACTATGGCTACACCTTC,CAWQGLLANYGYTF
.,TRBV5-1,TRBJ1-1,.,TGCGCCAGCAGCCCGGTGGGGGGACTTAACACTGAAGCTTTCTTT,CASSPVGGLNTEAFF
.,TRBV7-3,TRBJ2-5,.,TGTGCCAGCAGCTTAAGCGGGCAGGGGGAGACCCAGTACTTC,CASSLSGQGETQYF
TRBD1,TRBV7-8,TRBJ1-5,.,TGTGCCAGCAGCCCATCGGACAGGAATGGCAATCAGCCCCAGCATTTT,CASSPSDRNGNQPQHF
TRBD1,TRBV11-3,TRBJ1-1,.,TGTGCCAGCAGCTCGGGACAGGAGAACACTGAAGCTTTCTTT,CASSSGQENTEAFF
TRBD1,TRBV2,TRBJ2-7,.,TGTGCCAGCAGCGACCCCGACAGGGTAGGATCCTACGAGCAGTACTTC,CASSDPDRVGSYEQYF
.,TRBV19,TRBJ1-2,few,TGTGCCAGTAGTTTGGCAGCTAACTATGGCTACACCTTC,CASSLAANYGYTF
.,TRBV5-1,TRBJ1-1,.,TGCGCCAGCTTGCTAAGCCCCCGGAACACTGAAGCTTTCTTT,CASLLSPRNTEAFF
.,TRBV5-1,TRBJ2-5,.,TGCGCCAGCAGCACCGCGGGGGCGCATCGGGAGACCCAGTACTTC,CASSTAGAHRETQYF
.,TRBV6-5,TRBJ2-7,.,TGTGCCAGCAGTTCCCCAGGGACCTACGAGCAGTACTTC,CASSSPGTYEQYF
.,TRBV7-9,TRBJ1-5,.,TGTGCCAGCAGCTTTTATCAGGGGAGAGGGGAACCACAGCCCCAGCATTTT,CASSFYQGRGEPQPQHF
TRBD2,TRBV7-3,TRBJ2-1,.,TGTGCCAGCAGCCCTGGACTAGCGGGAGTCTACGAGCAGTTCTTC,CASSPGLAGVYEQFF
TRBD1,TRBV7-9,TRBJ2-7,.,TGTGCCAGCAGCCCTCACAGGGGTAATTCCTACGAGCAGTACTTC,CASSPHRGNSYEQYF
TRBD2,TRBV7-2,TRBJ2-3,.,TGTGCCAGCAGCACAGGACTAGCGGGAGTTACGCAGTATTTT,CASSTGLAGVTQYF